What follows are 5 T cell receptor beta chains derived from one specimen sequenced in a study of T cell responses to AZD1222 COVID-19 vaccine (dated by TCRdb to about 2021). In the paper's terms, the time point label means: about 28 days (+/-7) after the second vaccine dose. The library was prepared using the immunoSEQ multiplex PCR assay. Here the immuneACCESS table is served through TCRdb, limited to in-frame sequences with V and J called. Missing clones are a known gap in these copies; in checked studies unresolved V genes cover under half, and the rest lacks a known reason. This sample comprises some 180,000 clones, just over 90% of them detected only once. 1.5% to 2% of the sample is held by the ten biggest clonotypes. This specimen was peripheral blood, taken 28 days after the second AZD1222 dose. The source is an adult who received the AZD1222 COVID-19 vaccine.

The V and J genes are TRBV19 and TRBJ1-6; D call uncertain. This CDR3 is 15 amino acids long. V lost 7 bases and J lost 10, with 20 bases in between. The germline CDR1 and CDR2 sequences are LNHDA and SQIVND (reference sequence). The DNA for the CDR3 is TGTGCCAGTACGGACCCTCGGGCGGTAAAGTCACCCCTCCACTTT. This gives the protein CASTDPRAVKSPLHF.

The CDR3 spells CASSLGQGGNQPQHF. The CDR3 coding sequence is TGTGCCAGCAGCTTGGGACAGGGAGGGAATCAGCCCCAGCATTTT. The chain carries TRBV5-8 and TRBJ1-5; TRBD1 aligns across 7 bases. Losses at the gene ends were 0 bases for V and 4 bases for J; bases not matched to a gene: 4. Germline CDR1 and CDR2: SGHTS and YDEGEE. The CDR3 covers 15 residues.

This chain's CDR3 is CASSYSYHGSTEAFF. DNA for the CDR3: TGTGCCAGCAGTTACTCGTATCACGGATCCACTGAAGCTTTCTTT. This sequence joins TRBV6-5 and TRBJ1-1; D unresolved. From germline, CDR1 is MNHEY and CDR2 SVGAGI. The CDR3 contains 15 residues. With 0 bases removed from V and 4 bases from J, the gap between germline ends came to 12 bases.

The chain combines TRBV11-2 with TRBJ1-4; D is possibly TRBD1 (5 bases). V gave up 1 base and J gave up 2 bases, with 14 bases separating them. CDR3 length equals 17 residues. CDR1 and CDR2 from the germline V gene are SGHAT and FQNNGV. The DNA of the CDR3 is TGTGCCAGCAGCTTAGGGGCAGGGATTCGCACTAATGAAAAACTGTTTTTT. Protein sequence: CASSLGAGIRTNEKLFF.

The chain links TRBV6-5 to TRBJ2-2; 9 bases line up with TRBD2. V shed 2 bases, J shed 2 bases, and the junction held 0 bases outside the gene matches. Germline-derived CDR1 and CDR2 are MNHEY and SVGAGI. The CDR3 sequence is 15 residues long. CDR3 bases: TGTGCCAGCAGTTACCTAGCGGGAAACACCGGGGAGCTGTTTTTT. Translated: CASSYLAGNTGELFF.